These 23 T cell receptor beta chains were all obtained from the same sample, sequenced in a study of blood T cell repertoires in COVID-19. The data were produced by immunoSEQ multiplex PCR, yet TCRdb's version contains in-frame clones alone and is incomplete. The sample carries more than 450,000 clones, approximately 86% recorded once. Input material: PBMCs or T cells enriched from blood (not recorded which). The receptors were sampled from a woman under 30 who had recovered from COVID-19.

The chain couples TRBV5-1 to TRBJ2-1, with D perhaps TRBD1 (5 bases). Germline V gene sequence: CDR1 SGHRS, CDR2 YFSETQ. V shed 3 bases and J shed 10 bases, with 20 bases lying between them. The CDR3 is 15 amino acids. The CDR3 DNA is TGCGCCAGCAGCTCAGGGATCTCGTGGTCCCTAGAGCAGTTCTTC. This gives the protein CASSSGISWSLEQFF.

The chain employs TRBV13 and TRBJ2-3; D is perhaps TRBD2 (6 bases). The CDR3 has 14 residues. V was pared by 1 base and J by 1 base, with 6 bases between. From germline, CDR1 is PRHDT and CDR2 FYEKMQ (reference sequence). CDR3 nucleotides: TGTGCCAGCAGCTTAGCGGGGGGCACAGATACGCAGTATTTT. Translation: CASSLAGGTDTQYF.

The chain links TRBV19 to TRBJ1-3; D possibly corresponds to TRBD1 (5 bases). Germline values: CDR1 LNHDA, CDR2 SQIVND (reference sequence). Between the trimmed V and J ends, which lost 7 bases and 3 bases, there was a span of 16 bases. This CDR3 contains 15 residues. The CDR3 nucleotides are TGTGCCAGTATCCCACCGGGGGATTTTGGAAACACCATATATTTT. Translated, it gives CASIPPGDFGNTIYF.

This chain connects TRBV5-4 to TRBJ1-1, with 9 nucleotides matching TRBD1. The length of the CDR3 is 15 residues. Per germline, CDR1 SGHNT and CDR2 YYREEE (reference sequence). Trimming cost V 4 bases and J 1 base; bases outside gene matches: 5. The chain's CDR3 is CASSPTGGRNTEAFF. In DNA form, the CDR3 reads TGTGCCAGCAGCCCCACAGGGGGCAGGAACACTGAAGCTTTCTTT.

This clone has a single count. This rearrangement joins TRBV6-5 to TRBJ1-2; TRBD1 matches 10 bases. This CDR3 is built from 13 residues. The ends lost 6 bases at V and 8 bases at J; junction bases unmatched: 6. Germline V gene lookup returns CDR1 MNHEY and CDR2 SVGAGI. The CDR3, as DNA: TGTGCCAGCAGGGGACAGGGGATCCCCGGCTACACCTTC. The encoded protein is CASRGQGIPGYTF.

The genes are TRBV4-1 and TRBJ1-4, with D perhaps matching TRBD1 (5 bases). CDR3 length equals 17 residues. V was shortened by 4 bases and J by 5 bases, with 20 bases between the two germline ends. CDR1 and CDR2 from the germline V gene are MGHRA and YSYEKL. This CDR3 is CASSLRSRGGENEKLFF. In DNA, the CDR3 is TGCGCCAGCAGCCTCAGATCACGCGGAGGGGAAAATGAAAAACTGTTTTTT.

V usage is TRBV12-3 or TRBV12-4 and J usage is TRBJ1-5; D unresolved. The V end was cut by 2 bases, the J end by 3 bases, with 5 bases between. This CDR3 is 13 amino acids long. The CDR3 nucleotides read TGTGCCAGCAGTTTAACAGTCAATCAGCCCCAGCATTTT. This encodes CASSLTVNQPQHF.

The chain employs TRBV6-6 and TRBJ1-5; weak D call: TRBD1 (5 bases). From germline, CDR1 is MNHNY and CDR2 SVGAGI (reference sequence). The CDR3 totals 15 residues. The germline V and J ends were trimmed by 4 bases and 0 bases, with 10 bases remaining between them. The CDR3 DNA sequence: TGTGCCAGCAGTTCCTTGACAGTTAGCAATCAGCCCCAGCATTTT. It translates to CASSSLTVSNQPQHF.

This chain joins TRBV20-1 and TRBJ2-3, with TRBD1 matching over 10 bases. Trimming took 3 bases from V and 1 from J; bases not matched to a gene: 13. In germline, CDR1 is DFQATT, CDR2 SNEGSKA (reference sequence). This CDR3 has 18 amino acids. The CDR3 nucleotides read TGCAGTGCTAGTTATCATGGGACAGGGGCCTCCTGCACAGATACGCAGTATTTT. It encodes CSASYHGTGASCTDTQYF.

V is TRBV3-1 (or the pseudogene TRBV3-2) and J is TRBJ1-4, with D unresolved. CDR3 length: 16 residues. Germline assignment: CDR1 LGHDT and CDR2 YNNKEL (reference sequence). V was cut by 2 bases and J by 0 bases, with 10 bases left in between. The CDR3 bases are TGTGCCAGCAGCCAACGAGGTTCGTCAACTAATGAAAAACTGTTTTTT. It is translated as CASSQRGSSTNEKLFF.

The chain carries TRBV18 and TRBJ1-1, with D uncertain. Germline values: CDR1 KGHSH, CDR2 LQKENI. CDR3 size: 12 residues. Trimming cost V 3 bases and J 6 bases, with 8 bases left between them. The CDR3 is CASSPIRSEAFF. CDR3 nucleotide sequence: TGTGCCAGCTCACCCATCCGGTCTGAAGCTTTCTTT.

The chain links TRBV30 to TRBJ1-5; tentative D call: TRBD1 (5 bases). CDR1 and CDR2 from the germline V gene are GTSNPN and SVGIG (reference sequence). The CDR3 contains 16 residues. V was trimmed by 1 base and J by 0 bases, leaving 13 bases between them. This CDR3 reads CAWSAGGWDSNQPQHF. CDR3 DNA sequence: TGTGCCTGGAGTGCCGGGGGGTGGGATAGCAATCAGCCCCAGCATTTT.

The chain links TRBV13 to TRBJ1-2; 9 positions match TRBD1. The CDR3 is made up of 15 amino acids. The germline CDR1 and CDR2 sequences are PRHDT and FYEKMQ (reference sequence). The trim removed 3 bases at V and 7 bases at J, leaving 9 bases unmatched. The DNA for the CDR3 is TGTGCCAGCAGCTTCAACAGGGGGCGCTTAAGTGGCTACACCTTC. Translating gives CASSFNRGRLSGYTF.

This chain links TRBV10-3 with TRBJ1-1; the match to TRBD1 covers 9 bases. The V gene's germline CDR1 is ENHRY and CDR2 SYGVKD. The CDR3 runs 13 residues. Losses at the gene ends were 6 bases for V and 8 bases for J; bases not matched to a gene: 7. CDR3 bases: TGTGCCATCAGCCCGGGACAGGGTCAAGAAGCTTTCTTT. Residues: CAISPGQGQEAFF.

This chain connects TRBV5-1 to TRBJ1-2; no clear D gene. The CDR3 extends over 13 amino acids. Trimming took 2 bases from V and 2 from J, leaving 7 bases between them. Germline CDR1 and CDR2: SGHRS and YFSETQ. The CDR3 coding sequence is TGCGCCAGCAGCTTCGCACTCAACTATGGCTACACCTTC. Translation: CASSFALNYGYTF.

The chain joins TRBV18 to TRBJ2-3; 10 bases line up with TRBD2. The CDR3 consists of 16 residues. V lost 3 bases and J lost 2; bases outside the gene matches: 5. Germline loops: CDR1 KGHSH, CDR2 LQKENI. The CDR3 here is CASSPGLAVNTDTQYF. The CDR3, as DNA: TGTGCCAGCTCACCCGGACTAGCGGTAAACACAGATACGCAGTATTTT.

The V and J genes are TRBV5-1 and TRBJ2-1, with unresolved D. From germline, CDR1 is SGHRS and CDR2 YFSETQ. CDR3 size: 15 residues. With 0 bases removed from V and 0 bases from J, the gap between germline ends came to 7 bases. CDR3 sequence (DNA): TGCGCCAGCAGCTTGGTGGCAGGCTCCTACAATGAGCAGTTCTTC. Its translation is CASSLVAGSYNEQFF. The full variable domain, its missing parts supplied by reference TRBV5-1 and TRBJ2-1, is KAGVTQTPRYLIKTRGQQVTLSCSPISGHRSVSWYQQTPGQGLQFLFEYFSETQRNKGNFPGRFSGRQFSNSRSEMNVSTLELGDSALYLCASSLVAGSYNEQFFGPGTRLTVL.

V gene TRBV7-8 combines with J gene TRBJ2-7, with 8 nucleotides matching TRBD2. V shed 5 bases, J shed 0 bases, and the junction held 9 bases outside the gene matches. From germline, CDR1 is SGHVS and CDR2 FQNEAQ. The CDR3 loop spans 16 amino acids. CDR3 in amino acids: CASSPRGAGVSYEQYF. CDR3 DNA sequence: TGTGCCAGCAGCCCGAGAGGAGCGGGGGTCTCCTACGAGCAGTACTTC.

The table lists this clone with a few counts. The chain recombines TRBV19 with TRBJ1-6; tentative D call: TRBD1 (6 bases). The V end lost 1 base, the J end lost 0 bases, and 10 bases lay between the germline ends. There are 17 residues in the CDR3. CDR1 is LNHDA and CDR2 is SQIVND in the germline V gene (reference sequence). This chain's CDR3 is CASSIATGSSYNSPLHF. In DNA, the CDR3 is TGTGCCAGTAGTATAGCAACAGGGAGCTCCTATAATTCACCCCTCCACTTT.

V and J are TRBV29-1 and TRBJ1-3; no clear D. The CDR3 totals 19 residues. Germline V gene lookup returns CDR1 SQVTM and CDR2 ANQGSEA. Trimming took off 2 bases at V and 0 bases at J, with 23 bases between the two ends. The CDR3 DNA reads as TGCAGCGTTGAAAACGGGAGTAGACGCCCCCTATTCTCTGGAAACACCATATATTTT. Its protein product is CSVENGSRRPLFSGNTIYF.

The chain is built from TRBV5-1 and TRBJ1-1, with TRBD1 as a possible D gene (5 bases). The V end was cut by 4 bases, the J end by 3 bases, with 13 bases between. This CDR3 is built from 14 residues. Germline CDR1 reads SGHRS; CDR2 reads YFSETQ. The CDR3 nucleotides read TGCGCCAGCAGCGTCACAAGGGGCTACACTGAAGCTTTCTTT. This codes for CASSVTRGYTEAFF.

This sequence joins TRBV7-9 and TRBJ1-6, with a tentative D call TRBD1 (5 bases). From germline, CDR1 is SEHNR and CDR2 FQNEAQ (reference sequence). The CDR3 sequence is 14 residues long. V was trimmed by 1 base and J by 8 bases, leaving 9 bases between them. In nucleotides, the CDR3 is TGTGCCAGCAGCTTAGGACAGCTTGATTCACCCCTCCACTTT. Its translation: CASSLGQLDSPLHF. Complete variable domain (other parts from reference TRBV7-9 and TRBJ1-6): DTGVSQNPRHKITKRGQNVTFRCDPISEHNRLYWYRQTLGQGPEFLTYFQNEAQLEKSRLLSDRFSAERPKGSFSTLEIQRTEQGDSAMYLCASSLGQLDSPLHFGNGTRLTVT.

This clone was seen once. The rearrangement links TRBV29-1 to TRBJ2-5, with D tentatively TRBD2 (5 bases). Germline V lookup: CDR1 SQVTM, CDR2 ANQGSEA. The CDR3 runs to 13 residues. V lost 3 bases and J lost 2, with 10 bases in between. As DNA, the CDR3 is TGCAGCGTTGACCTAGCAATTCAAGAGACCCAGTACTTC. The encoded protein is CSVDLAIQETQYF.